This TCR beta chain was sequenced in a study of blood T cell repertoires in COVID-19. TCRdb keeps only in-frame clones here, not all; method: immunoSEQ multiplex PCR. The table lists some 200,000 clones, about 80% of them singletons, with roughly 3% in the top ten. This CDR3 region has 16 residues. CDR1 is MGHRA, CDR2 YSYEKL, per germline. The trim removed 3 bases at V and 0 bases at J, leaving 7 bases unmatched. Sequencing input: peripheral blood. This TCR was recovered from a woman aged 25 to 39 who had recovered from COVID-19. The chain couples TRBV4-1 to TRBJ2-7; 8 bases fit TRBD2. The CDR3 loop is CASSHRTSGSSYEQYF. The CDR3 nucleotides read TGCGCCAGCAGCCATCGCACTAGCGGAAGCTCCTACGAGCAGTACTTC.